This T cell receptor (beta chain) is drawn from a study of CD8 T cells in ankylosing spondylitis (dated by TCRdb to 2016 to 2017). Regarding the complete study: To find TCR variants linked to disease, the study profiled T cell receptor beta repertoires in ankylosing spondylitis patients and healthy donors. The full study cohort was made up of 25 ankylosing spondylitis patients and fewer than 120 healthy donors. Peripheral blood samples were taken, and synovial fluid was additionally collected from ankylosing spondylitis patients.

This clonotype came up many times. Its antigen is unknown. Base qualities are missing; no much larger clone stands one base away. The listed sequencing device is Illumina HiSeq 2500. TCR beta libraries were prepared by quantitative 5'-RACE with molecular barcodes. The authors' pipeline ran thus. A new computational method based on a probabilistic model of VDJ rearrangement was used to identify disease-linked TCR variants. TCRdb trimmed public reads at Q25 via fastp, called clones via MiXCR and kept in-frame beta chains. Rows matching on CDR3 protein sequence are summarized as one entry with the most common DNA and genes. TCRdb, not the original authors, processed these V and J calls. For this sample the table gives tens of thousands of distinct CDR3 sequences, of which approximately 5.3% were detected only once. Around 2.2% of the sample is in the top ten clones. The paper as a whole reports these results and caveats: The disease-linked clones were reported to be significantly enriched in matched synovial fluid samples from ankylosing spondylitis patients. A TCR beta motif made up of under ten highly homologous amino acid variants appeared to be characteristic of blood from ankylosing spondylitis patients. Some motif variants had previously been reported in the synovial fluid and blood of reactive arthritis patients, which suggests shared mechanisms of disease initiation. The disease-linked clones showed a CD8+ phenotype and occurred at relatively low frequencies in peripheral blood.

Including the terminal cysteine and phenylalanine, the CDR3 comprises 15 residues. The sequence is cut down to CDR3 DNA, 45 bases in frame from base 1. CDR1 and CDR2 were assigned from the germline V gene as SGDLS and YYNGEE. The germline ends are 19 bases apart after V is trimmed by 10 bases and J by 0 bases. The sequence was collected from a male donor with ankylosing spondylitis or in good health (not recorded which). The sequence joins TRBV9 to TRBJ1-2; perhaps TRBD1 is the D gene, with 5 bases matching. Sequencing was carried out using blood, either unsorted or a sorted T cell fraction (not recorded which). The DNA is TGTGCCTCCAAAGCCGGGGACGGGTCTAACTATGGCTACACCTTC. It is translated as CASKAGDGSNYGYTF.